This is a list of T cell receptor beta chains from one sample in a study of blood T cell repertoires in COVID-19. The table came from immunoSEQ multiplex PCR; TCRdb's copy has only in-frame clones and leaves some out. The table has 100,000 or so clones, roughly 86% seen once. Sequencing was done on a sample of peripheral blood. These receptors all come from a human donor in a cohort sampled during active COVID-19. CDR3s include the opening cysteine and the closing phenylalanine or tryptophan. The D gene is left open where the match is weak. Size is omitted from some rows. Given values are once, few, many or a class for expanded clones.

d_call	j_call	clone_size	v_call	cdr3_nt	cdr3_aa
TRBD2	TRBJ2-2	once	TRBV7-2	TGTGCCAGCAGCTCAGCGGGAGGATGGAGCGGGGAGCTGTTTTTT	CASSSAGGWSGELFF
.	TRBJ2-5	.	TRBV28	TGTGCCAGCAGGACTCTCTTAGAGACCCAGTACTTC	CASRTLLETQYF
.	TRBJ2-1	few	TRBV27	TGTGCCAGCAGTTCCTTGACTAGTTTGCAGGAGCAGTTCTTC	CASSSLTSLQEQFF
.	TRBJ2-1	once	TRBV9	TGTGCCAGCAGCGTCGGAGCGGAGGGGTACAATGAGCAGTTCTTC	CASSVGAEGYNEQFF
.	TRBJ1-6	.	TRBV6-1	TGTGCCAGCAGTGAATTAGGGGGAAATAATTCACCCCTCCACTTT	CASSELGGNNSPLHF
TRBD2	TRBJ2-7	.	TRBV5-1	TGCGCCAGCAGACTAGCGGGAAGAGGTTTCTACGAGCAGTACTTC	CASRLAGRGFYEQYF
TRBD1	TRBJ2-5	.	TRBV3-1/TRBV3-2	TGTGCCAGCAGCCAAGCCCAGGGGGCCACTATTCGAGAGACCCAGTACTTC	CASSQAQGATIRETQYF
.	TRBJ1-6	few	TRBV5-1	TGCGCCAGCAGCTCCTCGACAGGAGATAATTCACCCCTCCACTTT	CASSSSTGDNSPLHF
TRBD1	TRBJ1-2	.	TRBV19	TGTGCCAGTAGTACGCTCTCTCAGGGGGATTTTCATGGCTACACCTTC	CASSTLSQGDFHGYTF
.	TRBJ2-7	.	TRBV19	TGTGCCAGTAGTATTTATGGAGATCCTTGGGCCTACGAGCAGTACTTC	CASSIYGDPWAYEQYF
.	TRBJ1-3	.	TRBV7-2	TGTGCCAGCAGCCCGCAGGGAAACACCATATATTTT	CASSPQGNTIYF
.	TRBJ2-7	.	TRBV19	TGTGCCAGTAGTATTGACCCCTCGACAGGACTCTACTCCTACGAGCAGTACTTC	CASSIDPSTGLYSYEQYF
TRBD1	TRBJ1-1	.	TRBV2	TGTGCCAGCAGTGAAGCAAGACAGGGGCGGGAAGCTTTCTTT	CASSEARQGREAFF
TRBD1	TRBJ2-2	.	TRBV6-6	TGTGCCAGCAGTCAACCCTATGGACAGGGGGTGAGCGGGGAGCTGTTTTTT	CASSQPYGQGVSGELFF
TRBD2	TRBJ2-6	.	TRBV5-4	TGTGCCAGCAGCTTGGTTAGCGGGATCTCTGGGGCCAACGTCCTGACTTTC	CASSLVSGISGANVLTF
.	TRBJ2-7	.	TRBV7-9	TGTGCCAGCAGCTTAGACGGGTCCGAGCAGTACTTC	CASSLDGSEQYF
TRBD2	TRBJ2-1	.	TRBV29-1	TGCAGCGCTGCGGGGTCCGGGCGGGAGTATGAGCAGTTCTTC	CSAAGSGREYEQFF
TRBD2	TRBJ2-3	.	TRBV24-1	TGTGCCACCAGTGACCGGACTAGCGGGAGCCTAGATACGCAGTATTTT	CATSDRTSGSLDTQYF
.	TRBJ2-5	.	TRBV3-1/TRBV3-2	TGTGCCAGCAGCCAAGGTACGCCTAGATCGGAGACCCAGTACTTC	CASSQGTPRSETQYF
TRBD1	TRBJ1-2	.	TRBV27	TGTGCCAGCAGTCCGACAGGGGGTTATGGCTACACCTTC	CASSPTGGYGYTF
.	TRBJ2-1	.	TRBV28	TGTGCCAGCAGTTTTTCGGGGGTTGGTCCCTACAATGAGCAGTTCTTC	CASSFSGVGPYNEQFF
TRBD2	TRBJ2-3	.	TRBV28	TGTGCCAGCAGTTTATTCCTTGGCGGGGGGACCCGACTAGCGGGAAGCACAGATACGCAGTATTTT	CASSLFLGGGTRLAGSTDTQYF
TRBD1	TRBJ1-4	.	TRBV15	TGTGCCACCAGCAGAGATTCTAACGGACAGGCCCTTTACGGGGATGAAAAACTGTTTTTT	CATSRDSNGQALYGDEKLFF
.	TRBJ1-1	.	TRBV27	TGTGCCAGCAGTGTAGCTGGGAACACTGAAGCTTTCTTT	CASSVAGNTEAFF
TRBD1	TRBJ2-2	once	TRBV15	TGTGCCACAAACCGGGGAGACAGGGACACCGGGGAGCTGTTTTTT	CATNRGDRDTGELFF
TRBD2	TRBJ2-5	.	TRBV28	TGTGCCAGCAGTCCTCCAGCGGGGCGGGCGAAGGAGACCCAGTACTTC	CASSPPAGRAKETQYF
.	TRBJ2-7	.	TRBV19	TGTGCCAGTCTTTCGCCTGTTAGATTC	CASLSPVRF
TRBD2	TRBJ2-3	.	TRBV5-8	TGTGCCAGCAGCTTAACTAGCGGTGGCACAGATACGCAGTATTTT	CASSLTSGGTDTQYF
.	TRBJ1-3	.	TRBV24-1	TGTGCCACCAGTGATTCGGGGGGATTTGGAAACACCATATATTTT	CATSDSGGFGNTIYF
TRBD2	TRBJ2-3	.	TRBV4-3	TGCGCCAGCAGCCAAGAGGTGGCTAGCGGTCGCACAGATACGCAGTATTTT	CASSQEVASGRTDTQYF
.	TRBJ2-3	.	TRBV4-3	TGCGCCAGCAGCCAAGACGACTACGGGGGAGGAGGGACGCAGTATTTT	CASSQDDYGGGGTQYF
TRBD2	TRBJ2-3	.	TRBV15	TGTGCCACCAGCAGAGATAACCGACTAGCGGGAGAATCGGATACGCAGTATTTT	CATSRDNRLAGESDTQYF
TRBD2	TRBJ2-7	.	TRBV7-9	TGTGCCAGCAGCCCCTGGTCTAGCGGGAGGGCACACGAGCAGTACTTC	CASSPWSSGRAHEQYF
.	TRBJ1-5	.	TRBV7-8	TGTGCCAGCAGCTCCAGGGTTCAGCCCCAGCATTTT	CASSSRVQPQHF
.	TRBJ2-4	.	TRBV27	TGTGCCAGCAGTCTAAACAGGGCTGGGCCTCAAAACATTCAGTACTTC	CASSLNRAGPQNIQYF
.	TRBJ1-5	.	TRBV28	TGTGCCAGCAGTTTATTAGGTGGGGCAGAGTATAGCAATCAGCCCCAGCATTTT	CASSLLGGAEYSNQPQHF
.	TRBJ1-5	.	TRBV2	TGTGCCAGCAGACAGGGCCTTTATCAGCCCCAGCATTTT	CASRQGLYQPQHF
.	TRBJ2-1	.	TRBV15	TGTGCCACCAGCAGAGCCGGGAATGAGCAGTTCTTC	CATSRAGNEQFF